The 11 T cell receptor beta chains below come from one sample, sequenced in a study of identical twins. TCRdb recomputed calls from the 5' RACE reads with MiXCR, one row per CDR3 protein. The data show roughly 350,000 distinct CDR3 sequences, approximately 8.7% seen once. Source material: naive T cells sorted from blood. The receptors were sampled from a woman in her fifties or sixties in good health.

The genes are TRBV5-6 and TRBJ2-7; D call uncertain. Trimming removed 0 bases from V and 8 bases from J, with 12 bases in between. This CDR3 region has 13 residues. Germline assignment: CDR1 SGHDT and CDR2 YYEEEE. CDR3 coding DNA: TGTGCCAGCAGCTTGGATAGGGATAGGCAGCAGTACTTC. This translates into CASSLDRDRQQYF. The full variable domain, in which reference TRBV5-6 and TRBJ2-7 provide the parts outside the CDR3, is DAGVTQSPTHLIKTRGQQVTLRCSPKSGHDTVSWYQQALGQGPQFIFQYYEEEERQRGNFPDRFSGHQFPNYSSELNVNALLLGDSALYLCASSLDRDRQQYFGPGTRLTVT.

This sequence joins TRBV5-1 and TRBJ2-7; 7 nucleotides line up with TRBD2. CDR3 length: 16 amino acids. V trimming: 0 bases; J trimming: 3 bases; junction bases outside the gene matches: 9. The V gene's germline CDR1 is SGHRS and CDR2 YFSETQ. The DNA of the CDR3 is TGCGCCAGCAGCTTGGACCTCCCCGGGACTATCTACGAGCAGTACTTC. This codes for CASSLDLPGTIYEQYF.

This clonotype was found a few times. The CDR3 reads CASSSGPLSEGKLFF. The CDR3 DNA is TGTGCCAGCAGTTCGGGACCTTTGTCGGAGGGAAAACTGTTTTTT. The chain employs TRBV27 and TRBJ1-4, with D maybe TRBD1 (5 bases). The CDR3 runs to 15 residues. V was clipped by 4 bases and J by 10 bases, with 19 bases between them. Germline V gene data show CDR1 as MNHEY and CDR2 as SMNVEV (reference sequence). The variable domain in full, completed from reference TRBV27 and TRBJ1-4, reads EAQVTQNPRYLITVTGKKLTVTCSQNMNHEYMSWYRQDPGLGLRQIYYSMNVEVTDKGDVPEGYKVSRKEKRNFPLILESPSPNQTSLYFCASSSGPLSEGKLFFGSGTQLSVL.

This clonotype was observed many times. The rearrangement links TRBV5-1 to TRBJ2-5; the D gene could be TRBD1 or TRBD2 (5 bases each). The germline gives CDR1 SGHRS, CDR2 YFSETQ. The CDR3 consists of 15 residues. Trimming shortened V by 9 bases and J by 5 bases, and 23 bases separated the two germline ends. The CDR3 spells CATRKGPTELETQYF. CDR3 DNA: TGCGCCACTCGGAAGGGACCTACCGAGTTGGAGACCCAGTACTTC.

This sequence joins TRBV12-3 or TRBV12-4 and TRBJ2-5, with a possible D match to TRBD1 (5 bases). The CDR3 extends over 13 amino acids. V lost 6 bases and J lost 5, with 13 bases in between. The CDR3 DNA is TGTGCCAGCAGGGCAGGGATACGGGAGACCCAGTACTTC. Protein: CASRAGIRETQYF.

V is TRBV6-5 and J is TRBJ2-1; 12 bases agree with TRBD2. Losses at the gene ends were 8 bases for V and 4 bases for J; bases not matched to a gene: 3. The V gene's germline CDR1 is MNHEY and CDR2 SVGAGI. CDR3 length equals 14 residues. CDR3 residues: CASATSGRYNEQFF. The CDR3 coding sequence is TGTGCCAGCGCGACTAGCGGGAGATACAATGAGCAGTTCTTC.

This clonotype was detected only a few times. V gene TRBV15 combines with J gene TRBJ1-2; D not certain. Germline V gives CDR1 LNHNV, CDR2 YYDKDF (reference sequence). CDR3 length: 12 amino acids. V was pared by 0 bases and J by 7 bases, with 6 bases between. The CDR3 loop is CATSREAGGYTF. DNA for the CDR3: TGTGCCACCAGCAGAGAGGCCGGTGGCTACACCTTC.

This clonotype was counted only a few times. This chain uses TRBV7-9 with TRBJ2-1; tentative D call: TRBD1 (6 bases). The germline V gene encodes CDR1 SEHNR and CDR2 FQNEAQ (reference sequence). CDR3 length: 12 amino acids. Trimming pared 5 bases from V and 9 bases from J, leaving 11 bases between. The CDR3: CASSPDRSEQFF. In DNA, the CDR3 is TGTGCCAGCAGCCCAGACAGGAGTGAGCAGTTCTTC.

The CDR3 sequence is CASSPGGPPYNEQFF. The CDR3 region has the DNA TGTGCCAGCAGCCCAGGGGGGCCCCCCTACAATGAGCAGTTCTTC. V usage is TRBV6-5 and J usage is TRBJ2-1; possibly TRBD1 for D (7 bases). The ends were cut back, 6 bases at V and 2 bases at J, with 14 bases in the middle. From germline, CDR1 is MNHEY and CDR2 SVGAGI. This CDR3 is 15 amino acids long.

The chain has TRBV20-1 and TRBJ2-3; D perhaps matches TRBD1 (6 bases). The CDR3 totals 15 residues. Per the germline V gene, CDR1 is DFQATT and CDR2 is SNEGSKA (reference sequence). The ends were cut back, 0 bases at V and 3 bases at J, with 13 bases in the middle. CDR3 bases: TGCAGTGCTAGAGATCACAGGGTGGTGACAGATACGCAGTATTTT. This sequence encodes CSARDHRVVTDTQYF.

This clonotype was seen many times. The rearrangement joins TRBV3-1 to TRBJ2-1; D is undetermined. The CDR3 is made up of 11 amino acids. Germline-derived CDR1 and CDR2 are LGHDT and YNNKEL (reference sequence). Trimming took 1 base from V and 12 from J, leaving 7 bases between them. The CDR3 coding sequence is TGTGCCAGCAGCCAAGGTCCCAGGCAGTTCTTC. It is translated as CASSQGPRQFF.